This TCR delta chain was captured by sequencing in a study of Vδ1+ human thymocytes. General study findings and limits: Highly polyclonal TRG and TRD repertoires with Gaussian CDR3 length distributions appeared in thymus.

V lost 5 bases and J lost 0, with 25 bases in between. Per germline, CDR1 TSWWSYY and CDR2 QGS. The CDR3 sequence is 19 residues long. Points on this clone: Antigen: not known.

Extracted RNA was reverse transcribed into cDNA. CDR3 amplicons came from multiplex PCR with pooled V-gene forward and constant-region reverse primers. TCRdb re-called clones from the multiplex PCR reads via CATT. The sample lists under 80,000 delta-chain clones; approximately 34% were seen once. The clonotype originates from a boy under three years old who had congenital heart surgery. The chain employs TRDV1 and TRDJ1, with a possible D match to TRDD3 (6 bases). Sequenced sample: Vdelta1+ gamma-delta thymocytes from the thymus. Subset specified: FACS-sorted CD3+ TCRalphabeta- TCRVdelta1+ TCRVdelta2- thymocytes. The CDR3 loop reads CALGMGIPTLLLYTDKLIF. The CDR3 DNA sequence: TGTGCTCTTGGGATGGGGATTCCGACGTTACTCTTATACACCGATAAACTCATCTTT.